A single sample is the source of the 4 T cell receptor beta chains below, sequenced in a study of identical twins. One entry per CDR3 protein results from TCRdb running MiXCR on the 5' RACE reads. The profile shows roughly 710,000 distinct CDR3 sequences, over 5% of them singletons. Sequencing was carried out using naive T cells sorted from blood. All receptors derive from a man younger than 30 in good health.

This clonotype came up a few times. The chain uses TRBV4-1 and TRBJ2-7; D is unresolved. V gave up 5 bases and J gave up 0 bases, with 11 bases separating them. Germline CDR1 MGHRA, CDR2 YSYEKL. The CDR3 loop spans 14 amino acids. For the CDR3, the DNA is TGCGCCAGCAGCTTCCCCCCCGTCTCCTACGAGCAGTACTTC. It specifies CASSFPPVSYEQYF.

This clonotype was seen many times. This chain joins TRBV4-1 and TRBJ2-2; D uncertain. Germline CDR1 reads MGHRA; CDR2 reads YSYEKL. The CDR3 has 14 amino acids. With 3 bases removed from V and 5 bases from J, the gap between germline ends came to 10 bases. The CDR3 DNA reads TGCGCCAGCAGCCACGGCCTCAAGACCGGGGAGCTGTTTTTT. The encoded protein is CASSHGLKTGELFF.

This clonotype was found many times. The chain employs TRBV27 and TRBJ1-4, with 9 bases lining up with TRBD1. The CDR3 spans 14 residues. V lost 6 bases, J lost 6 bases, and 5 bases stayed unmatched. Per the germline V gene, CDR1 is MNHEY and CDR2 is SMNVEV (reference sequence). CDR3 protein: CASRRQGGDEKLFF. DNA of the CDR3: TGTGCCAGCAGGAGACAGGGGGGCGATGAAAAACTGTTTTTT.

This clonotype was seen a handful of times. The chain recombines TRBV29-1 with TRBJ2-1, with TRBD2 matching over 7 bases. Unmatched junction bases numbered 20, after V lost 3 bases and J lost 6 bases. The CDR3 is 18 amino acids. Germline CDR1 SQVTM, CDR2 ANQGSEA. CDR3 residues: CSVEAFGARTRRINEQFF. The CDR3 DNA is TGCAGCGTTGAGGCTTTTGGGGCCAGGACTAGAAGGATCAATGAGCAGTTCTTC.